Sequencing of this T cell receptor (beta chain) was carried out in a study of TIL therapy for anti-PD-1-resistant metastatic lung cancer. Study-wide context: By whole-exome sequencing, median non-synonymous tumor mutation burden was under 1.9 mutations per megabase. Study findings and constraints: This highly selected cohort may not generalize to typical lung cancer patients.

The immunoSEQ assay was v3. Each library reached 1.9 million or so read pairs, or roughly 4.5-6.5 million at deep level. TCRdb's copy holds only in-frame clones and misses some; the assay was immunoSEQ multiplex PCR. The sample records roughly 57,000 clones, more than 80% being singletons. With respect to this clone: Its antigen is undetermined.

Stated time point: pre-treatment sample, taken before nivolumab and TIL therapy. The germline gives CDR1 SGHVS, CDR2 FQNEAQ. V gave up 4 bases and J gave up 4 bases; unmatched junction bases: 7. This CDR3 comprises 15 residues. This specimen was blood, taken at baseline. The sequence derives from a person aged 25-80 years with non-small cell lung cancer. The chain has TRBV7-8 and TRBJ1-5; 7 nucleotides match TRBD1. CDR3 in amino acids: CASSSGTVMNQPQHF. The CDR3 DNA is TGTGCCAGCAGCTCCGGGACAGTCATGAATCAGCCCCAGCATTTT.